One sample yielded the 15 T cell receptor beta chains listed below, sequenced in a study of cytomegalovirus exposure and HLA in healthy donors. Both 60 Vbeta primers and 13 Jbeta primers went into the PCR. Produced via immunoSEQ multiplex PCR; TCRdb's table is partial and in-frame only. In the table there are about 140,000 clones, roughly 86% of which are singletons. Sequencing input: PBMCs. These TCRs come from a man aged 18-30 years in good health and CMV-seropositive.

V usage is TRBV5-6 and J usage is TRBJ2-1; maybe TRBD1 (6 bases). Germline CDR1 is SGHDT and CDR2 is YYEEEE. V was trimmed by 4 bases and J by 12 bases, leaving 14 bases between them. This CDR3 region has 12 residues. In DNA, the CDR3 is TGTGCCAGCAGCCCAGGGTCACAGGGGCAGTTCTTC. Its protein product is CASSPGSQGQFF. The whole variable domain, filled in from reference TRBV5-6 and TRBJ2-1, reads DAGVTQSPTHLIKTRGQQVTLRCSPKSGHDTVSWYQQALGQGPQFIFQYYEEEERQRGNFPDRFSGHQFPNYSSELNVNALLLGDSALYLCASSPGSQGQFFGPGTRLTVL.

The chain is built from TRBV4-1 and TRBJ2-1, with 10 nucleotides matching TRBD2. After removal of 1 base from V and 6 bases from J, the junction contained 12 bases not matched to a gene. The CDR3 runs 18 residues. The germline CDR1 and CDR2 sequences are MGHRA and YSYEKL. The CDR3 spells CASSQGGSGRALFNEQFF. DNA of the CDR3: TGCGCCAGCAGCCAAGGAGGGAGCGGGAGGGCCCTATTCAATGAGCAGTTCTTC.

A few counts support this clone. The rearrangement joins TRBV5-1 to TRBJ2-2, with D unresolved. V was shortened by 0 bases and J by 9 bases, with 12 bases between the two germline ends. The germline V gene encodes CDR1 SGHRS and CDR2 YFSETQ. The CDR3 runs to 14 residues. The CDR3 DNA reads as TGCGCCAGCAGCTTGGACTCCACAGCTAGGGAGCTGTTTTTT. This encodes CASSLDSTARELFF.

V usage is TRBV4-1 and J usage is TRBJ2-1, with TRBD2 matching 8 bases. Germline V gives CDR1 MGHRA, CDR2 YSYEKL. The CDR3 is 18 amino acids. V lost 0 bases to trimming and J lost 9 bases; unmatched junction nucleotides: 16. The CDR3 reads CASSQDIAGLAGRIEQFF. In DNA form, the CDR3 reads TGCGCCAGCAGCCAAGATATTGCCGGGCTAGCGGGTAGGATTGAGCAGTTCTTC.

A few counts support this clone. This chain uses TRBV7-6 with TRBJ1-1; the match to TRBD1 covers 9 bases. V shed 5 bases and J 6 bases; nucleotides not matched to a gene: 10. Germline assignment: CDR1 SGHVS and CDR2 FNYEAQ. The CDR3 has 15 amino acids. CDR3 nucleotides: TGTGCCAGCAGCCAGCGGACAGGGGACAAACCTGAAGCTTTCTTT. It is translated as CASSQRTGDKPEAFF.

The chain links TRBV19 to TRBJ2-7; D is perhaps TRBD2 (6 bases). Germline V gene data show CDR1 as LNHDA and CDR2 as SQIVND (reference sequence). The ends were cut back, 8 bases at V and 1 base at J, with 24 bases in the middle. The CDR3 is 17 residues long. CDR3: CASSPAAGSGSSYEQYF. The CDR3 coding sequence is TGTGCCAGTTCGCCCGCGGCAGGTAGCGGTTCTTCCTACGAGCAGTACTTC.

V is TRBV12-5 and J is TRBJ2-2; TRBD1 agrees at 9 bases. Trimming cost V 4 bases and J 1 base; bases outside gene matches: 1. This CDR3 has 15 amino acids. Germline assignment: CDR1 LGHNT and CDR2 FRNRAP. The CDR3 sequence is CASGSDRGNTGELFF. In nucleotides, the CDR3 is TGTGCTAGTGGTTCGGACAGGGGGAACACCGGGGAGCTGTTTTTT.

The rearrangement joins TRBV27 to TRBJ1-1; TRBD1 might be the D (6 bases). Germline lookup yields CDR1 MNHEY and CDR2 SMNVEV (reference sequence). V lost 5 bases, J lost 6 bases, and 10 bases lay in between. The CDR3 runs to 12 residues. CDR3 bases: TGTGCCAGCAGTGGGCAGGGGCCTGAAGCTTTCTTT. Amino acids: CASSGQGPEAFF.

The CDR3 loop reads CASSYGQGSLLSGNTIYF. In DNA form, the CDR3 reads TGTGCCAGCAGCTACGGACAGGGCTCACTTCTCTCTGGAAACACCATATATTTT. The genes are TRBV7-6 and TRBJ1-3; TRBD1 matches at 8 bases. The V and J ends lost 4 bases and 0 bases, in that order; junction bases with no gene match: 11. The CDR3 loop spans 18 amino acids. The germline V gene has CDR1 SGHVS and CDR2 FNYEAQ.

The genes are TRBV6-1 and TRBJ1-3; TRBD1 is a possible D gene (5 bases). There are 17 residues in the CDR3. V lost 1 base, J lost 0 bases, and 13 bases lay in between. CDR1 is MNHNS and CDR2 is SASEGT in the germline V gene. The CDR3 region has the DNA TGTGCCAGCAGTGAAGTTATAGGACAAAGCTCTGGAAACACCATATATTTT. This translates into CASSEVIGQSSGNTIYF.

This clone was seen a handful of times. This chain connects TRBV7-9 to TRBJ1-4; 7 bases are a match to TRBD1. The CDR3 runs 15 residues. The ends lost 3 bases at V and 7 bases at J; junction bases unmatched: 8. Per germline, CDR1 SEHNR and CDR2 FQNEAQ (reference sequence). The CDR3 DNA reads TGTGCCAGCAGCTTCTTGCCCGACAGGGTTGAAAAACTGTTTTTT. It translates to CASSFLPDRVEKLFF.

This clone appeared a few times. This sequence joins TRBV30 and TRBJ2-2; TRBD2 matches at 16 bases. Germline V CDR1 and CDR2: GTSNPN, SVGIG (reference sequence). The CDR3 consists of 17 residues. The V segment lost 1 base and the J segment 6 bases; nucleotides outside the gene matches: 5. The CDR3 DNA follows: TGTGCCTGGAGTGCCCCGGGACTAGCGGGAGGGCCCGGGGAGCTGTTTTTT. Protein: CAWSAPGLAGGPGELFF.

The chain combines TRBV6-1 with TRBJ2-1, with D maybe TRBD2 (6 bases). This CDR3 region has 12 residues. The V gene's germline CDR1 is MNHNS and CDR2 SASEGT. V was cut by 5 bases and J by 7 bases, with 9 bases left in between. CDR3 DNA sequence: TGTGCCAGCAGTTCTCGGGGGAATGAGCAGTTCTTC. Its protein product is CASSSRGNEQFF.

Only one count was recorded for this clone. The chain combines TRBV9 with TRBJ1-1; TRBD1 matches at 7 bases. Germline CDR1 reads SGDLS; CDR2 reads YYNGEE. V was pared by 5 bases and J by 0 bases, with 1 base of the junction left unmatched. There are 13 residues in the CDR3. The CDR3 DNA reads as TGTGCCAGCAGGGGACAGATGAACACTGAAGCTTTCTTT. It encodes CASRGQMNTEAFF.

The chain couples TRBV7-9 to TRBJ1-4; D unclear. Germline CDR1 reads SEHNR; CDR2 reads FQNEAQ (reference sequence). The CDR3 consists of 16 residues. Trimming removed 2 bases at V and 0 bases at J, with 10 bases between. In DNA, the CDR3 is TGTGCCAGCAGCTTAATCCAACCGGCAACTAATGAAAAACTGTTTTTT. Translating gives CASSLIQPATNEKLFF. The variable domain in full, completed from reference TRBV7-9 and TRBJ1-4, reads DTGVSQNPRHKITKRGQNVTFRCDPISEHNRLYWYRQTLGQGPEFLTYFQNEAQLEKSRLLSDRFSAERPKGSFSTLEIQRTEQGDSAMYLCASSLIQPATNEKLFFGSGTQLSVL.